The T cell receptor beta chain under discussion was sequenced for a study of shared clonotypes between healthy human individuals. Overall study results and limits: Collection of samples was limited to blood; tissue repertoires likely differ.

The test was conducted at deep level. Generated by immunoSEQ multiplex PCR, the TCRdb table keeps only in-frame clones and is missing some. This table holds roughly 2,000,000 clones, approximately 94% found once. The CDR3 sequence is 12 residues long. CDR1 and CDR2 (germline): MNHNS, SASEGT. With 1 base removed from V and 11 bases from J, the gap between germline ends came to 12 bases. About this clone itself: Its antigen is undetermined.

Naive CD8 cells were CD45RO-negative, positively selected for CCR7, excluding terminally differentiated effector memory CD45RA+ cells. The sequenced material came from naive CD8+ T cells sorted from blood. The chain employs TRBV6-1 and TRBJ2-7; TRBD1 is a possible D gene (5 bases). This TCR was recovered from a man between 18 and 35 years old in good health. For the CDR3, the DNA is TGTGCCAGCAGTGAAGTCGTCAGGGAAGAGTACTTC. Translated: CASSEVVREEYF.